This TCR beta chain was recorded in a study of blood T cell repertoires in COVID-19. About the research overall: The cDNA or gDNA used as material had been derived from T cells, B-cell-depleted T cells, or PBMCs.

Seattle patient enrollment occurred during active infection, with longitudinal follow-up thereafter. Under the authors' procedure: By means of reference gene primer amplification, nucleated cell counts were estimated. Generated by immunoSEQ multiplex PCR, the TCRdb table keeps only in-frame clones and is missing some. V and J calls and clone size are as listed in that table; D and trimming were resolved from the DNA. The data hold about 260,000 clones, with 85% to 90% observed a single time. Sequencing was done on a sample of peripheral blood. The sequence was collected from a woman in her sixties with COVID-19, enrolled during active disease.

CDR3 loop: CASRTGLPAVYEQYF. CDR3 coding DNA: TGTGCCAGCAGGACAGGTTTACCCGCGGTTTACGAGCAGTACTTC. The gene calls are TRBV27 and TRBJ2-7; D is perhaps TRBD1 (6 bases). Germline-derived CDR1 and CDR2 are MNHEY and SMNVEV (reference sequence). The CDR3 length is 15 residues. Trimming removed 6 bases at V and 4 bases at J, with 19 bases between.